A selection of T cell receptor beta chains follows, all from one sample in a study of metastatic and nonmetastatic thyroid tumors. Using MiXCR, TCRdb reanalyzed the PCR reads. The table records about 93,000 clones, roughly 13% of them present only once. Source material: blood. The source is a female donor with papillary thyroid cancer or a benign thyroid nodule (not recorded which). Some clones in this sample may be carry-over from other donors' samples. Both conserved end residues are part of each CDR3. The D gene is left open where the match is weak. Not all rows give a size; the values are once, few, many and, for expanded clones, a class.

v_call: TRBV7-2
clone_size: many
j_call: TRBJ1-2
d_call: NA
cdr3_length: 14
cdr3_aa: CASSLVTGRDGYTF
cdr3_nt: TGTGCCAGCAGCTTAGTCACAGGGAGGGATGGCTACACCTTC

v_call: TRBV5-1
clone_size: many
j_call: TRBJ1-5
d_call: NA
cdr3_length: 14
cdr3_aa: CASSPDGGNQPQHF
cdr3_nt: TGCGCCAGCAGCCCGGACGGAGGCAATCAGCCCCAGCATTTT

v_call: TRBV4-3
clone_size: many
j_call: TRBJ2-7
d_call: NA
cdr3_length: 16
cdr3_aa: CASSQEGRAQGYEQYF
cdr3_nt: TGCGCCAGCAGCCAAGAAGGCCGGGCCCAGGGCTACGAGCAGTACTTC

v_call: TRBV5-6
clone_size: many
j_call: TRBJ2-7
d_call: NA
cdr3_length: 15
cdr3_aa: CASSHAPGDSYEQYF
cdr3_nt: TGTGCCAGCAGCCACGCTCCGGGGGACTCCTACGAGCAGTACTTC

v_call: TRBV18
clone_size: many
j_call: TRBJ2-7
d_call: NA
cdr3_length: 12
cdr3_aa: CASSPGRYEQYF
cdr3_nt: TGTGCCAGCTCACCAGGGCGGTACGAGCAGTACTTC

v_call: TRBV20-1
clone_size: many
j_call: TRBJ2-5
d_call: TRBD2
cdr3_length: 18
cdr3_aa: CSASAGLAGGLFQETQYF
cdr3_nt: TGCAGTGCTAGCGCAGGACTAGCGGGAGGGCTTTTCCAAGAGACCCAGTACTTC

v_call: TRBV7-9
clone_size: many
j_call: TRBJ2-5
d_call: NA
cdr3_length: 14
cdr3_aa: CASSLAGVRETQYF
cdr3_nt: TGTGCCAGCAGCTTAGCGGGGGTCCGAGAGACCCAGTACTTC

v_call: TRBV28
clone_size: many
j_call: TRBJ2-5
d_call: TRBD2
cdr3_length: 17
cdr3_aa: CASSLFGLAVNQETQYF
cdr3_nt: TGTGCCAGCAGTTTATTTGGACTAGCGGTGAACCAAGAGACCCAGTACTTC

v_call: TRBV6-2/TRBV6-3
clone_size: many
j_call: TRBJ2-7
d_call: NA
cdr3_length: 14
cdr3_aa: CASSFSSDSYEQYF
cdr3_nt: TGTGCCAGCAGTTTCTCTAGCGACTCCTACGAGCAGTACTTC

v_call: TRBV20-1
clone_size: many
j_call: TRBJ2-7
d_call: TRBD1
cdr3_length: 13
cdr3_aa: CSAPVQDRQEQYF
cdr3_nt: TGCAGTGCTCCCGTCCAGGACAGGCAAGAGCAGTACTTC

v_call: TRBV28
clone_size: many
j_call: TRBJ2-3
d_call: NA
cdr3_length: 14
cdr3_aa: CASSLSGEADTQYF
cdr3_nt: TGTGCCAGCAGTTTAAGTGGCGAGGCAGATACGCAGTATTTT

v_call: TRBV5-1
clone_size: many
j_call: TRBJ1-4
d_call: TRBD1
cdr3_length: 14
cdr3_aa: CASSPYDRGEKLFF
cdr3_nt: TGCGCCAGCAGCCCCTACGACAGGGGTGAAAAACTGTTTTTT

v_call: TRBV29-1
clone_size: many
j_call: TRBJ2-7
d_call: NA
cdr3_length: 14
cdr3_aa: CSVEGTSSSYEQYF
cdr3_nt: TGCAGCGTTGAAGGGACGTCTAGCTCCTACGAGCAGTACTTC

v_call: TRBV28
clone_size: NA
j_call: TRBJ2-2
d_call: TRBD1
cdr3_length: 17
cdr3_aa: CASSLLTGTVKTGELFF
cdr3_nt: TGTGCCAGCAGTCTACTGACTGGGACAGTCAAGACCGGGGAGCTGTTTTTT

v_call: TRBV19
clone_size: many
j_call: TRBJ1-4
d_call: NA
cdr3_length: 16
cdr3_aa: CASSMEKGRTNEKLFF
cdr3_nt: TGTGCCAGTAGTATGGAAAAGGGGCGTACTAATGAAAAACTGTTTTTT

v_call: TRBV2
clone_size: many
j_call: TRBJ2-1
d_call: TRBD2
cdr3_length: 15
cdr3_aa: CARGTSGVNYNEQFF
cdr3_nt: TGTGCCAGGGGGACTAGCGGGGTTAACTACAATGAGCAGTTCTTC

v_call: TRBV6-5
clone_size: many
j_call: TRBJ2-2
d_call: NA
cdr3_length: 17
cdr3_aa: CASSYVNSGAPTGELFF
cdr3_nt: TGTGCCAGCAGTTATGTCAATTCGGGAGCCCCGACCGGGGAGCTGTTTTTT

v_call: TRBV27
clone_size: many
j_call: TRBJ1-2
d_call: NA
cdr3_length: 15
cdr3_aa: CASSPAVASNYGYTF
cdr3_nt: TGTGCCAGCAGCCCAGCGGTTGCTTCTAACTATGGCTACACCTTC

v_call: TRBV12-3/TRBV12-4
clone_size: many
j_call: TRBJ2-3
d_call: NA
cdr3_length: 13
cdr3_aa: CASSFRGTDTQYF
cdr3_nt: TGTGCCAGCAGTTTTCGGGGGACAGATACGCAGTATTTT

v_call: TRBV2
clone_size: few
j_call: TRBJ1-1
d_call: NA
cdr3_length: 14
cdr3_aa: CASIYGFTNTEAFF
cdr3_nt: TGTGCCAGCATCTATGGTTTCACGAACACTGAAGCTTTCTTT

v_call: TRBV6-1
clone_size: few
j_call: TRBJ1-6
d_call: TRBD1
cdr3_length: 15
cdr3_aa: CASRSPGQGGSPLHF
cdr3_nt: TGTGCCAGCAGATCTCCGGGACAGGGGGGTTCACCCCTCCACTTT

v_call: TRBV11-3
clone_size: many
j_call: TRBJ2-3
d_call: NA
cdr3_length: 17
cdr3_aa: CASSLEPLGRILGVQYF
cdr3_nt: TGTGCCAGCAGCTTAGAACCCTTGGGTCGGATCCTGGGGGTGCAGTATTTT

v_call: TRBV9
clone_size: many
j_call: TRBJ2-7
d_call: NA
cdr3_length: 15
cdr3_aa: CASSPRRASFYEQYF
cdr3_nt: TGTGCCAGCAGCCCCCGTCGGGCTAGCTTCTACGAGCAGTACTTC

v_call: TRBV20-1
clone_size: many
j_call: TRBJ2-1
d_call: NA
cdr3_length: 13
cdr3_aa: CSARQGGYNEQFF
cdr3_nt: TGCAGTGCTAGACAGGGAGGCTACAATGAGCAGTTCTTC

v_call: TRBV6-1
clone_size: NA
j_call: TRBJ2-1
d_call: NA
cdr3_length: 19
cdr3_aa: CASSLQDLRARGRGNEQFF
cdr3_nt: TGTGCCAGCAGCCTCCAGGACTTGAGGGCTAGAGGGAGAGGGAATGAGCAGTTCTTC

v_call: TRBV7-9
clone_size: many
j_call: TRBJ2-2
d_call: TRBD2
cdr3_length: 16
cdr3_aa: CASSSLAGPNTGELFF
cdr3_nt: TGTGCCAGCAGCTCCCTAGCGGGGCCGAACACCGGGGAGCTGTTTTTT

v_call: TRBV20-1
clone_size: many
j_call: TRBJ2-1
d_call: TRBD2
cdr3_length: 16
cdr3_aa: CSARSSGRGVVNEQFF
cdr3_nt: TGCAGTGCTAGAAGTAGCGGGAGAGGGGTGGTCAATGAGCAGTTCTTC

v_call: TRBV5-6
clone_size: many
j_call: TRBJ2-3
d_call: TRBD2
cdr3_length: 15
cdr3_aa: CASSFLAEYTDTQYF
cdr3_nt: TGTGCCAGCAGCTTTCTAGCGGAGTACACAGATACGCAGTATTTT

v_call: TRBV5-6
clone_size: many
j_call: TRBJ1-3
d_call: NA
cdr3_length: 15
cdr3_aa: CASSLRGFGGNTIYF
cdr3_nt: TGTGCCAGCAGCTTGAGAGGGTTCGGTGGAAACACCATATATTTT

v_call: TRBV3-1
clone_size: many
j_call: TRBJ1-1
d_call: TRBD1
cdr3_length: 16
cdr3_aa: CASSATFPGGYTEAFF
cdr3_nt: TGTGCCAGCAGCGCAACCTTTCCAGGGGGATACACTGAAGCTTTCTTT

v_call: TRBV15
clone_size: many
j_call: TRBJ2-2
d_call: NA
cdr3_length: 17
cdr3_aa: CATSRDIGSLNTGELFF
cdr3_nt: TGTGCCACCAGCAGAGATATCGGCAGCCTCAACACCGGGGAGCTGTTTTTT

v_call: TRBV3-1
clone_size: many
j_call: TRBJ1-1
d_call: NA
cdr3_length: 15
cdr3_aa: CASSRRLAGNTEAFF
cdr3_nt: TGTGCCAGCAGCCGACGATTGGCGGGGAACACTGAAGCTTTCTTT

v_call: TRBV19
clone_size: many
j_call: TRBJ1-2
d_call: NA
cdr3_length: 12
cdr3_aa: CASKEGNYGYTF
cdr3_nt: TGTGCCAGTAAGGAGGGTAACTATGGCTACACCTTC

v_call: TRBV2
clone_size: many
j_call: TRBJ2-7
d_call: TRBD2
cdr3_length: 15
cdr3_aa: CASRWRLAGPYEQYF
cdr3_nt: TGTGCCAGCAGGTGGCGTCTAGCGGGTCCTTACGAGCAGTACTTC

v_call: TRBV12-3/TRBV12-4
clone_size: many
j_call: TRBJ2-2
d_call: TRBD2
cdr3_length: 17
cdr3_aa: CASSIGAGGPNTGELFF
cdr3_nt: TGTGCCAGCAGCATTGGAGCGGGAGGGCCGAACACCGGGGAGCTGTTTTTT

v_call: TRBV7-3
clone_size: many
j_call: TRBJ2-3
d_call: NA
cdr3_length: 15
cdr3_aa: CASSLSTASGDTQYF
cdr3_nt: TGTGCCAGCAGCTTAAGCACGGCCTCCGGGGATACGCAGTATTTT

v_call: TRBV28
clone_size: medium-sized
j_call: TRBJ2-7
d_call: NA
cdr3_length: 12
cdr3_aa: CASSNPTYEQYF
cdr3_nt: TGTGCCAGCAGTAATCCCACCTACGAGCAGTACTTC

v_call: TRBV7-8
clone_size: many
j_call: TRBJ1-2
d_call: TRBD1
cdr3_length: 14
cdr3_aa: CASSIGTANYGYTF
cdr3_nt: TGTGCCAGCAGCATTGGGACAGCCAACTATGGCTACACCTTC

v_call: TRBV6-2/TRBV6-3
clone_size: many
j_call: TRBJ2-7
d_call: NA
cdr3_length: 18
cdr3_aa: CASSSLLWRFQGRYEQYF
cdr3_nt: TGTGCCAGCAGTTCCCTCTTGTGGCGCTTCCAGGGACGGTACGAGCAGTACTTC

v_call: TRBV6-2/TRBV6-3
clone_size: many
j_call: TRBJ2-1
d_call: TRBD2
cdr3_length: 18
cdr3_aa: CASSYSSLAGGLYNEQFF
cdr3_nt: TGTGCCAGCAGTTACTCTTCCCTAGCGGGAGGACTCTACAATGAGCAGTTCTTC

v_call: TRBV5-1
clone_size: many
j_call: TRBJ2-1
d_call: TRBD2
cdr3_length: 15
cdr3_aa: CASSAAGVPYNEQFF
cdr3_nt: TGCGCCAGCAGCGCAGCGGGAGTACCTTACAATGAGCAGTTCTTC

v_call: TRBV2
clone_size: few
j_call: TRBJ1-5
d_call: NA
cdr3_length: 14
cdr3_aa: CASTGGKGGQPQHF
cdr3_nt: TGTGCCAGCACGGGGGGGAAAGGGGGTCAGCCCCAGCATTTT